These 14 T cell receptor beta chains were all obtained from the same sample, sequenced in a study of Graves' ophthalmopathy and Graves' hyperthyroidism. The authors amplified TCR beta CDR3 regions, and they did so from RNA transcripts for repertoire sequencing. The first-round RT-PCR employed HTBI primers together with the Qiagen OneStep RT-PCR kit. A multiplex PCR was then performed as the second round. MiXCR, run by TCRdb on the multiplex PCR reads, gives a single entry per CDR3 protein. The table has 450,000 to 600,000 distinct CDR3 sequences, about 35% seen once. The sample was peripheral blood or thyroid tissue (not recorded which). The receptors were sampled from an adult man with Graves' hyperthyroidism.

The rearrangement links TRBV20-1 to TRBJ2-5; D is perhaps TRBD1 or TRBD2 (6 bases each). This CDR3 has 14 amino acids. Trimming left V 3 bases short and J 4 bases short, with 15 bases between. Germline V CDR1 and CDR2: DFQATT, SNEGSKA (reference sequence). The CDR3 loop reads CSASGGGALETQYF. Written as DNA, the CDR3 is TGCAGTGCTAGTGGAGGGGGAGCGTTAGAGACCCAGTACTTC.

In its sample, this clonotype was seen many times. In DNA, the CDR3 is TGTGCCAGCAGTTTCGGGGCAGGAAACTATGGCTACACCTTC. Translated: CASSFGAGNYGYTF. The chain links TRBV12-3 or TRBV12-4 to TRBJ1-2; a weak D match, TRBD1 (5 bases). Deletions cut 3 bases from V and 2 bases from J, with 10 bases between. This CDR3 has 14 residues.

This chain joins TRBV6-6 and TRBJ2-7; weak D call: TRBD1 (5 bases). The CDR3 has 12 residues. The germline V gene encodes CDR1 MNHNY and CDR2 SVGAGI (reference sequence). V was shortened by 0 bases and J by 7 bases, with 7 bases between the two germline ends. The CDR3 coding sequence is TGTGCCAGCAGTTACTCGGGGCAGGAGCAGTACTTC. Translation: CASSYSGQEQYF.

This clonotype was seen many times. The chain is built from TRBV10-3 and TRBJ1-1; D remains ambiguous. CDR1 ENHRY and CDR2 SYGVKD come from the germline V gene. Trimming removed 3 bases from V and 0 bases from J, with 8 bases in between. CDR3 length: 14 residues. As DNA, the CDR3 is TGTGCCATCAGTGACGGACTTCTGAACACTGAAGCTTTCTTT. Amino acids: CAISDGLLNTEAFF.

The CDR3 loop is CSARDRPGLEGYEQYF. In DNA form, the CDR3 reads TGCAGTGCTAGAGATCGTCCGGGACTCGAGGGCTACGAGCAGTACTTC. The chain combines TRBV20-1 with TRBJ2-7, with D perhaps TRBD2 (6 bases). V lost 0 bases and J 3 bases, leaving 18 bases between the germline ends. This CDR3 spans 16 amino acids. Germline V lookup: CDR1 DFQATT, CDR2 SNEGSKA (reference sequence).

This clonotype has only a few counts. The chain recombines TRBV3-1 with TRBJ2-5; 8 bases align to TRBD2. Germline-derived CDR1 and CDR2 are LGHDT and YNNKEL (reference sequence). The CDR3 totals 15 residues. V was pared by 4 bases and J by 0 bases, with 4 bases of the junction left unmatched. Written as DNA, the CDR3 is TGTGCCAGCAGCCCCGGACTAGCCAACCAAGAGACCCAGTACTTC. Amino acid sequence: CASSPGLANQETQYF.

Many counts were recorded for this clonotype. This chain joins TRBV19 and TRBJ2-2; either TRBD1 or TRBD2 may supply D (5 bases each). Trimming stripped 6 bases from V and 4 bases from J, with 12 bases between. CDR1 is LNHDA and CDR2 is SQIVND in the germline V gene (reference sequence). The CDR3 has 14 amino acids. Here the CDR3 reads CASRWAGSTGELFF. DNA for the CDR3: TGTGCCAGTAGGTGGGCAGGGAGCACCGGGGAGCTGTTTTTT.

This clonotype was seen at least ten times. This chain's CDR3 is CASSVSGTSDEQYF. The DNA of the CDR3 is TGTGCCAGCAGCGTCAGCGGGACCTCTGACGAGCAGTACTTC. J is TRBJ2-7 and V is TRBV9, with TRBD2 identical over 7 bases. V shed 2 bases and J 5 bases; nucleotides not matched to a gene: 7. Germline CDR1 is SGDLS and CDR2 is YYNGEE. CDR3 length equals 14 residues.

This clonotype showed up many times. The CDR3 loop is CASSQRQGNTEAFF. CDR3 coding DNA: TGTGCCAGCAGTCAGAGACAGGGGAACACTGAAGCTTTCTTT. The chain couples TRBV2 to TRBJ1-1, with TRBD1 identical over 7 bases. Per the germline V gene, CDR1 is SNHLY and CDR2 is FYNNEI. The CDR3 is 14 residues long. V was clipped by 5 bases and J by 1 base; unmatched bases: 4.

This clonotype was counted between two and nine times. J is TRBJ1-6 and V is TRBV7-9, with 7 nucleotides matching TRBD1. CDR3 length: 17 amino acids. Germline loops: CDR1 SEHNR, CDR2 FQNEAQ (reference sequence). The V and J ends lost 5 bases and 0 bases, in that order; junction bases with no gene match: 7. This chain's CDR3 is CASSQRTGSSYNSPLHF. The CDR3 DNA follows: TGTGCCAGCAGCCAACGGACAGGAAGCTCCTATAATTCACCCCTCCACTTT. The full variable domain, completed using reference TRBV7-9 and TRBJ1-6, is DTGVSQNPRHKITKRGQNVTFRCDPISEHNRLYWYRQTLGQGPEFLTYFQNEAQLEKSRLLSDRFSAERPKGSFSTLEIQRTEQGDSAMYLCASSQRTGSSYNSPLHFGNGTRLTVT.

This clonotype appeared many times. This rearrangement joins TRBV2 to TRBJ2-2, with D uncertain. Trimming left V 5 bases short and J 0 bases short, with 10 bases between. CDR3 size: 15 residues. Germline values: CDR1 SNHLY, CDR2 FYNNEI. CDR3 sequence (DNA): TGTGCCAGCAGTAGTGAAAGGGCGAACACCGGGGAGCTGTTTTTT. It is translated as CASSSERANTGELFF.

This clonotype was observed a single time. J is TRBJ2-7 and V is TRBV27, with 7 bases aligning to TRBD1. Germline CDR1 is MNHEY and CDR2 is SMNVEV (reference sequence). The CDR3 extends over 14 amino acids. The trim removed 6 bases at V and 1 base at J, leaving 6 bases unmatched. The CDR3 bases are TGTGCCAGCAGAAGAGGGGGACAGTCCTACGAGCAGTACTTC. This codes for CASRRGGQSYEQYF.

At least ten counts were recorded for this clonotype. The chain is built from TRBV20-1 and TRBJ1-1; TRBD1 matches 9 bases. CDR3 length: 17 amino acids. The germline V gene has CDR1 DFQATT and CDR2 SNEGSKA (reference sequence). V lost 6 bases to trimming and J lost 2 bases; unmatched junction nucleotides: 16. CDR3 bases: TGCAGTGCCACAAACCCGGGACAGGGCATTCCAAACACTGAAGCTTTCTTT. Encoded protein: CSATNPGQGIPNTEAFF.

This clonotype was observed a few times. The chain has TRBV20-1 and TRBJ2-3, with D unclear. In germline, CDR1 is DFQATT, CDR2 SNEGSKA (reference sequence). The CDR3 is 10 residues long. The V gene lost 6 bases and the J gene lost 6 bases, with 7 bases spanning the gap. The CDR3 region has the DNA TGCAGTGCGCCCGATGATACGCAGTATTTT. Protein: CSAPDDTQYF.